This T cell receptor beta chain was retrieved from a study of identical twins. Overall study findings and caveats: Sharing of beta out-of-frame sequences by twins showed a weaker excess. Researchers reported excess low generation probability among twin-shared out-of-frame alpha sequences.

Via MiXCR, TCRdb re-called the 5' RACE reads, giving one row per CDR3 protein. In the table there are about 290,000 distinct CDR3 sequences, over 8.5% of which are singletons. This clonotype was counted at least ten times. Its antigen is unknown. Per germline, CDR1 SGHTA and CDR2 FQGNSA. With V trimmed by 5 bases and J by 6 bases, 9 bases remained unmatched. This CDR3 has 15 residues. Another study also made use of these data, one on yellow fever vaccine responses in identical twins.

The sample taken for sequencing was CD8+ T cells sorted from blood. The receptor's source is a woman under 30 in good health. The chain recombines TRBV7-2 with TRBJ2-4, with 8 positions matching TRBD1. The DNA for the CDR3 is TGTGCCAGCAGCCCGCGACAGGGGAGGACAAACATTCAGTACTTC. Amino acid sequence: CASSPRQGRTNIQYF.